This is a list of T cell receptor beta chains from one sample in a study of shared clonotypes between healthy human individuals. TCRdb keeps only in-frame clones here, not all; method: immunoSEQ multiplex PCR. The sample records about 1 million clones, around four fifths being singletons. Specimen: memory CD4+ T cells sorted from blood. The receptors originated from a man aged 18 to 29 in good health. Each CDR3 is given with its conserved first and last residue. Fields, in order: D gene, V gene, clone size, J gene, CDR3 DNA, CDR3 protein. The D gene is left open where the match is weak. Expanded clones are given a class, and other clones once, few, many or no size at all.

>TRBD2|TRBV5-1|NA|TRBJ2-5
TGCGCCAGCAGCACTAGCGGGACGAAGCAAGAGACCCAGTACTTC
CASSTSGTKQETQYF
>NA|TRBV5-6|NA|TRBJ2-5
TGTGCCAGCAGCCTCGGGGTTGGGGGCGGTTTCGAAGAGACCCAGTACTTC
CASSLGVGGGFEETQYF
>TRBD1|TRBV5-1|NA|TRBJ2-5
TGCGCCAGCACTAAGGACAGGCTTCAAGAGACCCAGTACTTC
CASTKDRLQETQYF
>NA|TRBV9|NA|TRBJ2-6
TGTGCCAGCAGCGAACCGACAGGTTACTCTGGGGCCAACGTCCTGACTTTC
CASSEPTGYSGANVLTF
>NA|TRBV11-3|NA|TRBJ2-3
TGTGCCAGCAGCCCGGGGCCTCTTTCGGCGCAGTATTTT
CASSPGPLSAQYF
>NA|TRBV5-1|NA|TRBJ1-1
TGCGCCAGCAGCTTTTCGGGAATGGGGAACACTGAAGCTTTCTTT
CASSFSGMGNTEAFF
>TRBD1|TRBV18|NA|TRBJ2-7
TGTGCCAGCTCACATGGGGACAGGTATTCCTACGAGCAGTACTTC
CASSHGDRYSYEQYF
>NA|TRBV7-9|NA|TRBJ2-1
TGTGCCAGCAGCTTAGCTTTAACTGTAGGTGAGCAGTTCTTC
CASSLALTVGEQFF
>NA|TRBV5-6|NA|TRBJ2-7
TGTGCCAGCAGCTTGGCAGGGTTGGGGGAGCAGTACTTC
CASSLAGLGEQYF
>TRBD1|TRBV11-2|NA|TRBJ2-2
TGTGCCAGCAGCCCCTGGGACAGGGGCTCCGGGGAGCTGTTTTTT
CASSPWDRGSGELFF
>TRBD1|TRBV4-3|NA|TRBJ2-7
TGCGCCAGCAGCCAAGCCGGGACAGGGTCCGAGCAGTACTTC
CASSQAGTGSEQYF
>TRBD1|TRBV28|few|TRBJ2-7
TGTGCCAGCAGTCGGGACAGGGGAGAGCAGTACTTC
CASSRDRGEQYF
>TRBD1|TRBV27|NA|TRBJ2-3
TGTGCCAGCAGTGCCGGGACAGGGAGTACAGATACGCAGTATTTT
CASSAGTGSTDTQYF
>TRBD1|TRBV19|NA|TRBJ1-5
TGTGCCAGTAGGGTGACAGGGAGTCAGCCCCAGCATTTT
CASRVTGSQPQHF
>NA|TRBV7-2|NA|TRBJ2-7
TGTGCCAGCAGCTTATTTGGGGAGCAGTACTTC
CASSLFGEQYF
>NA|TRBV9|NA|TRBJ2-7
TGTGCCAGCAGCGTAGGTCGGCAGGGTATTTACGAGCAGTACTTC
CASSVGRQGIYEQYF
>NA|TRBV18|NA|TRBJ1-1
TGTGCCAGCTCACCACAACAGGGATTGAACACTGAAGCTTTCTTT
CASSPQQGLNTEAFF
>NA|TRBV11-3|NA|TRBJ2-2
TGTGCCAGCAGTAAAGGGGCGAGTACCGGGGAGCTGTTTTTT
CASSKGASTGELFF
>TRBD1|TRBV10-3|NA|TRBJ2-6
TGTGCCATGGGACAGGGGAGTTCTAACTCTGGGGCCAACGTCCTGACTTTC
CAMGQGSSNSGANVLTF
>TRBD1|TRBV27|NA|TRBJ1-5
TGTGCCAGCAGTTCAATGACAGGGTTTAATCAGCCCCAGCATTTT
CASSSMTGFNQPQHF
>TRBD2|TRBV4-2|once|TRBJ2-3
TGTGCCAGCAGCTTGGGGGGGGATAAAACAGATACGCAGTATTTT
CASSLGGDKTDTQYF
>NA|TRBV7-9|NA|TRBJ2-5
TGTGCCAGCAGCTTAGAGTCGGGTCAAGAGACCCAGTACTTC
CASSLESGQETQYF
>NA|TRBV7-2|once|TRBJ2-2
TGTGCCAGCAGCACGCTCAGGGCAGGGCTGGGAGCTAGGCTGTTTTTT
CASSTLRAGLGARLFF
>TRBD1|TRBV5-4|NA|TRBJ1-6
TGTGCCAGCAGCTCACGGACAGGGTCAGAGGCACCCCTCCACTTT
CASSSRTGSEAPLHF
>NA|TRBV5-6|once|TRBJ2-7
TGTGCCTCATCCCCCTTCCTCTTATACGAGCAGTACTTC
CASSPFLLYEQYF
>NA|TRBV30|once|TRBJ1-3
TGTGCCTGGAGGAACGAACCAAACACCATATATTTT
CAWRNEPNTIYF
>NA|TRBV11-3|NA|TRBJ2-2
TGTGCCAGCAGTAACTATTACACCGGGGAGCTGTTTTTT
CASSNYYTGELFF
>NA|TRBV2|few|TRBJ1-1
TGTGCCAGCAGCTTTATCTTGAGGGCCTACGGTACTGAAGCTTTCTTT
CASSFILRAYGTEAFF
>TRBD1|TRBV7-2|NA|TRBJ1-5
TGTGCCAGCAGCTTAGTTGGGACAGGGCCTCAGCCCCAGCATTTT
CASSLVGTGPQPQHF
>NA|TRBV5-1|NA|TRBJ2-1
TGCGCCAGCAGCTTGGGACTCCCGATGGCAGGTGAGCAGTTCTTC
CASSLGLPMAGEQFF
>TRBD1|TRBV5-4|NA|TRBJ2-7
TGTGCCAGCAAACCAGGGGGCGTCTCCTACGAGCAGTACTTC
CASKPGGVSYEQYF
>TRBD1|TRBV5-6|NA|TRBJ1-2
TGTGCCAGCCGCTTTGGAGGACAGGGATTTAATGGCTACACCTTC
CASRFGGQGFNGYTF
>NA|TRBV10-3|many|TRBJ1-3
TGTGCCATCAGTGAGTCGAACAACTCTGGAAACACCATATATTTT
CAISESNNSGNTIYF
>TRBD2|TRBV9|once|TRBJ2-7
TGTGCCAGCAGCCTGACTAGCGGGACATACGAGCAGTACTTC
CASSLTSGTYEQYF
>TRBD2|TRBV7-2|NA|TRBJ2-5
TGTGCCAGCAGCTTAGTGGCTAGCGGGAGGACAGGGGAGACCCAGTACTTC
CASSLVASGRTGETQYF
>NA|TRBV6-6|once|TRBJ1-5
TGTGCCAGCATTCACCAGTCCCGGGTCGATCAGCCCCAGCATTTT
CASIHQSRVDQPQHF
>NA|TRBV7-2|NA|TRBJ2-7
TGTGCCAGCAGCCCGCGACCGGGGAATCCCCGCGACGAGCAGTACTTC
CASSPRPGNPRDEQYF
>NA|TRBV18|NA|TRBJ1-2
TGTGCCAGCTCACAGGGTAATTCTGGCTACACCTTC
CASSQGNSGYTF